The 32 T cell receptor beta chains below come from one sample, sequenced in a study of T cells in Graves' hyperthyroidism and ophthalmopathy. There were TCR beta CDR3 regions amplified from RNA transcripts. In the first-round RT-PCR of the TCR CDR3, the HTBI primer set was used. TCRdb passed the multiplex PCR reads through MiXCR, listing each CDR3 protein once. The sample has about 640,000 distinct CDR3 sequences, around 20% seen once. The sample comprised blood. The origin of the receptors is a man aged 25 to 40 with Graves' ophthalmopathy.

This clonotype was picked up a small number of times. This chain uses TRBV28 with TRBJ2-2; no clear D gene. Germline CDR1 reads MDHEN; CDR2 reads SYDVKM. The CDR3 is 12 amino acids. The germline V and J ends were trimmed by 3 bases and 5 bases, with 4 bases remaining between them. CDR3 in DNA: TGTGCCAGCAGTTTTTGGACCGGGGAGCTGTTTTTT. Translating it yields CASSFWTGELFF.

This sequence joins TRBV13 and TRBJ2-7; maybe TRBD2 (5 bases). Germline CDR1 reads PRHDT; CDR2 reads FYEKMQ (reference sequence). This CDR3 region has 14 residues. Trimming left V 1 base short and J 5 bases short, with 12 bases between. CDR3 region: CASSLEGPGDEQYF. The CDR3 region has the DNA TGTGCCAGCAGCTTAGAGGGCCCCGGGGACGAGCAGTACTTC. Complete variable domain (other parts from reference TRBV13 and TRBJ2-7): AAGVIQSPRHLIKEKRETATLKCYPIPRHDTVYWYQQGPGQDPQFLISFYEKMQSDKGSIPDRFSAQQFSDYHSELNMSSLELGDSALYFCASSLEGPGDEQYFGPGTRLTVT.

In its sample, this clonotype was seen a few times. The chain uses TRBV13 and TRBJ1-6; 11 nucleotides match TRBD1. The CDR3 extends over 17 amino acids. The V segment lost 6 bases and the J segment 7 bases; nucleotides outside the gene matches: 11. The germline CDR1 and CDR2 sequences are PRHDT and FYEKMQ (reference sequence). The CDR3 DNA sequence: TGTGCCAGCAGTTTCGCCGGGACAGGGGGTGTAAATTCACCCCTCCACTTT. Residues: CASSFAGTGGVNSPLHF.

This clonotype was recorded many times. The gene calls are TRBV2 and TRBJ2-7; 7 nucleotides line up with TRBD1. The CDR3 is made up of 12 amino acids. CDR1 is SNHLY and CDR2 is FYNNEI in the germline V gene. The trim removed 4 bases at V and 3 bases at J, leaving 0 bases unmatched. The CDR3 spells CASSAGGYEQYF. The CDR3 DNA is TGTGCCAGCAGTGCAGGGGGCTACGAGCAGTACTTC.

This clonotype was detected a few times. This chain joins TRBV3-1 and TRBJ2-3; D ambiguous. CDR1 and CDR2 (germline): LGHDT, YNNKEL (reference sequence). The CDR3 runs to 12 residues. Trimming pared 8 bases from V and 4 bases from J, leaving 10 bases between. CDR3 region: CASRSAADTQYF. CDR3 in DNA: TGTGCCAGCCGCTCTGCGGCAGATACGCAGTATTTT.

Ten or more counts support this clonotype. V and J are TRBV28 and TRBJ2-1; TRBD2 matches at 12 bases. The CDR3 consists of 14 residues. V trimming: 5 bases; J trimming: 9 bases; junction bases outside the gene matches: 5. Germline V lookup: CDR1 MDHEN, CDR2 SYDVKM. The CDR3 protein is CASSPSGRATEQFF. The CDR3, as DNA: TGTGCCAGCAGTCCTAGCGGGAGGGCCACTGAGCAGTTCTTC.

This clonotype was detected many times. This chain uses TRBV5-1 with TRBJ1-1, with unresolved D. Germline V gives CDR1 SGHRS, CDR2 YFSETQ. V lost 3 bases to trimming and J lost 0 bases, with 12 bases between them. The CDR3 has 15 amino acids. The CDR3 spells CASSWHGEMNTEAFF. As DNA, the CDR3 is TGCGCCAGCAGCTGGCACGGGGAGATGAACACTGAAGCTTTCTTT.

This clonotype showed up just a few times. The chain links TRBV12-3 or TRBV12-4 to TRBJ2-5; TRBD2 matches 7 bases. The CDR3 runs 16 residues. J was trimmed by 0 bases and V by 6 bases; bases with no gene match: 10. The CDR3 nucleotides read TGTGCCAGCAGCCGCCTACGCCTAGCGGACCAAGAGACCCAGTACTTC. Amino acids: CASSRLRLADQETQYF.

The rearrangement joins TRBV10-2 to TRBJ2-5; possible D gene TRBD2, 6 bases. This CDR3 is 13 amino acids long. Trimming cost V 2 bases and J 7 bases, with 11 bases left between them. Per germline, CDR1 WSHSY and CDR2 SAAADI. The CDR3 loop is CASSEAQEGTQYF. As DNA, the CDR3 is TGCGCCAGCAGTGAGGCCCAGGAGGGGACCCAGTACTTC.

This clonotype was observed a few times. V usage is TRBV7-6 and J usage is TRBJ2-7; 12 nucleotides match TRBD2. This CDR3 is built from 16 residues. V shed 5 bases and J 0 bases; nucleotides not matched to a gene: 5. CDR1 and CDR2 from the germline V gene are SGHVS and FNYEAQ. The DNA for the CDR3 is TGTGCCAGCAGCAAACTAGCGGGAGGCTTCTCCTACGAGCAGTACTTC. This encodes CASSKLAGGFSYEQYF.

The table lists this clonotype with many counts. Relative to the germline gene, one junction end is altered; a read error may explain this. The CDR3 DNA reads as TGCGCCAGCAGCGCTGGACAGATGAACACTGAAGCTTTCTTT. It codes for CASSAGQMNTEAFF. This sequence joins TRBV19 and TRBJ1-1; D possibly corresponds to TRBD1 (6 bases). Germline V gene sequence: CDR1 LNHDA, CDR2 SQIVND (reference sequence). CDR3 length: 14 amino acids.

A few counts support this clonotype. V usage is TRBV9 and J usage is TRBJ1-1; D ambiguous. Germline CDR1 and CDR2: SGDLS and YYNGEE. Trimming removed 0 bases from V and 5 bases from J, with 8 bases in between. The CDR3 is 13 amino acids. Here the CDR3 DNA reads TGTGCCAGCAGCGTAGGGTTAGAAACTGAAGCTTTCTTT. It specifies CASSVGLETEAFF.

This clonotype has at least ten counts. The chain has TRBV2 and TRBJ2-3; 9 bases agree with TRBD1. The CDR3 consists of 16 residues. Germline CDR1 reads SNHLY; CDR2 reads FYNNEI. The junction had 14 bases not matched to a gene; V was cut back by 6 bases and J by 7 bases. CDR3 amino acids: CASSGTGTGPRNTQYF. The CDR3 DNA sequence: TGTGCCAGCAGCGGAACCGGGACAGGGCCACGAAATACGCAGTATTTT.

The chain is built from TRBV20-1 and TRBJ2-1, with a possible D match to TRBD2 (5 bases). V was shortened by 3 bases and J by 2 bases, with 11 bases between the two germline ends. CDR1 is DFQATT and CDR2 is SNEGSKA in the germline V gene (reference sequence). The CDR3 spans 14 residues. The CDR3 DNA reads TGCAGTGCTAGGGTGGGCGGGCCCTACAATGAGCAGTTCTTC. This sequence encodes CSARVGGPYNEQFF.

This clonotype was counted a few times. V usage is TRBV6-1 and J usage is TRBJ1-5; unclear D gene. V was trimmed by 3 bases and J by 8 bases, leaving 20 bases between them. Germline assignment: CDR1 MNHNS and CDR2 SASEGT. The CDR3 runs 16 residues. CDR3 DNA: TGTGCCAGCAGTGATCCTCCCACCTCGAAAGTGGAGCCCCAGCATTTT. Its protein is CASSDPPTSKVEPQHF.

This clonotype has ten or more counts. V usage is TRBV5-1 and J usage is TRBJ2-3; 7 nucleotides line up with TRBD2. The junction had 4 bases not matched to a gene; V was cut back by 0 bases and J by 6 bases. This CDR3 has 14 residues. Germline-derived CDR1 and CDR2 are SGHRS and YFSETQ. The CDR3 DNA sequence: TGCGCCAGCAGCTTGGGACTAGCTCCTGATACGCAGTATTTT. Residues: CASSLGLAPDTQYF.

J is TRBJ2-3 and V is TRBV18, with unresolved D. V was shortened by 0 bases and J by 3 bases, with 7 bases between the two germline ends. CDR3 length equals 14 residues. The germline V gene has CDR1 KGHSH and CDR2 LQKENI. For the CDR3, the DNA is TGTGCCAGCTCACCACCTGTGAAGACAGATACGCAGTATTTT. It encodes CASSPPVKTDTQYF.

The chain couples TRBV7-2 to TRBJ2-5; 8 nucleotides align to TRBD2. CDR3 length equals 15 residues. From germline, CDR1 is SGHTA and CDR2 FQGNSA. V lost 6 bases, J lost 5 bases, and 11 bases stayed unmatched. The CDR3 loop reads CASSLRSGGYETQYF. The CDR3 region has the DNA TGTGCCAGCAGTTTGAGGTCGGGGGGGTACGAGACCCAGTACTTC.

This clonotype was counted only a few times. The V gene is TRBV18, the J gene TRBJ2-7; possibly TRBD1 or TRBD2 for D (5 bases each). The CDR3 runs to 15 residues. Germline-derived CDR1 and CDR2 are KGHSH and LQKENI. Trimming pared 6 bases from V and 1 base from J, leaving 16 bases between. CDR3 in amino acids: CASSPGASQSYEQYF. The CDR3 DNA follows: TGTGCCAGCTCTCCCGGGGCCTCCCAATCCTACGAGCAGTACTTC.

J is TRBJ2-1 and V is TRBV30; 7 bases fit TRBD2. V dropped 7 bases and J dropped 7; count of bases not matched to a gene: 10. This CDR3 spans 13 amino acids. Germline CDR1 and CDR2: GTSNPN and SVGIG (reference sequence). CDR3 in DNA: TGTGCCTCCTCGGGGCTAGCGGCGAATGAGCAGTTCTTC. Residues: CASSGLAANEQFF. Based on the CDR3 plus reference TRBV30 and TRBJ2-1, the full variable domain is SQTIHQWPATLVQPVGSPLSLECTVEGTSNPNLYWYRQAAGRGLQLLFYSVGIGQISSEVPQNLSASRPQDRQFILSSKKLLLSDSGFYLCASSGLAANEQFFGPGTRLTVL.

At least ten counts were recorded for this clonotype. The chain carries TRBV5-1 and TRBJ2-1; 8 bases are shared with TRBD2. The CDR3 consists of 16 residues. Germline V lookup: CDR1 SGHRS, CDR2 YFSETQ. V lost 3 bases and J lost 1; bases outside the gene matches: 6. CDR3 sequence: CASSSGSGSSYNEQFF. In DNA form, the CDR3 reads TGCGCCAGCAGCTCAGGAAGCGGGAGTTCCTACAATGAGCAGTTCTTC.

Details on this clonotype: A much more abundant neighbour one base away suggests this may be a read error. V and J are TRBV3-1 and TRBJ2-5; D is unresolved. CDR3 length: 15 amino acids. CDR1 and CDR2 (germline): LGHDT, YNNKEL (reference sequence). The CDR3 DNA reads as TGTGCCAGCAGCCAAAACAATTTGGGCCAAGAGGCCCAGTACTTC. Protein sequence: CASSQNNLGQEAQYF.

The CDR3 coding sequence is TGTGCCAGCAGCCCAGGCGCTACCCGCACAGATACGCAGTATTTT. Its protein product is CASSPGATRTDTQYF. This chain links TRBV7-3 with TRBJ2-3; D ambiguous. The CDR3 is 15 residues long. Per the germline V gene, CDR1 is SGHTA and CDR2 is FQGTGA. V shed 5 bases and J shed 1 base, with 13 bases lying between them.

This chain links TRBV4-3 with TRBJ2-7; 16 bases map to TRBD2. The V gene's germline CDR1 is LGHNA and CDR2 YSLEER. Germline trimming cut 4 bases from V and 6 bases from J; bases unmatched to any gene: 15. The CDR3 consists of 19 residues. The CDR3 sequence: CASSLVGQGLAGGPSEQYF. For the CDR3, the DNA is TGCGCCAGCAGCCTAGTGGGACAGGGACTAGCGGGAGGGCCATCCGAGCAGTACTTC.

This clonotype appeared many times. The rearrangement links TRBV27 to TRBJ2-7, with TRBD2 identical over 14 bases. Germline CDR1 is MNHEY and CDR2 is SMNVEV (reference sequence). V dropped 2 bases and J dropped 5; count of bases not matched to a gene: 8. The length of the CDR3 is 17 residues. CDR3: CASSLLRTSGRSNEQYF. CDR3 in DNA: TGTGCCAGCAGTTTACTGAGGACTAGCGGGAGGAGCAACGAGCAGTACTTC.

This chain connects TRBV7-9 to TRBJ1-2; 8 nucleotides align to TRBD1. J lost 4 bases, V lost 5 bases, and 15 bases had no gene match. CDR1 and CDR2 from the germline V gene are SEHNR and FQNEAQ (reference sequence). The CDR3 contains 17 residues. The CDR3: CASSMRTGPVSLYGYTF. The CDR3 region has the DNA TGTGCCAGCAGCATGAGGACAGGGCCCGTATCTCTCTATGGCTACACCTTC.

The chain recombines TRBV19 with TRBJ2-7, with a tentative D call TRBD1 (6 bases). Germline V gene data show CDR1 as LNHDA and CDR2 as SQIVND (reference sequence). The CDR3 consists of 15 residues. Trimming cost V 7 bases and J 1 base, with 17 bases left between them. DNA of the CDR3: TGTGCCAGTAAGTACAGGGAGTTTGGTTCCTACGAGCAGTACTTC. Translated: CASKYREFGSYEQYF.

As to this clonotype: At one of its ends the junction is not consistent with the germline gene, which may arise from a read error. The chain is built from TRBV20-1 and TRBJ1-3; no definite D call. This CDR3 region has 14 residues. Per germline, CDR1 DFQATT and CDR2 SNEGSKA (reference sequence). The CDR3 is CSARDSDSGNTMYF. In nucleotides, the CDR3 is TGCAGTGCTAGGGACTCAGACTCTGGAAACACCATGTATTTT.

This clonotype appeared a few times. The V gene is TRBV27, the J gene TRBJ2-7, with D perhaps TRBD2 (5 bases). There are 16 residues in the CDR3. Germline values: CDR1 MNHEY, CDR2 SMNVEV (reference sequence). Between the trimmed V and J ends, which lost 5 bases and 0 bases, there was a span of 17 bases. CDR3 DNA sequence: TGTGCCAGCAGTCCCACTGGACTCGAACACTCCTACGAGCAGTACTTC. Protein product: CASSPTGLEHSYEQYF.

The CDR3 protein is CASSYYLQGSIYNSPLHF. As DNA, the CDR3 is TGTGCCAGCAGTTACTACCTACAGGGGAGCATCTATAATTCACCCCTCCACTTT. This chain links TRBV6-2 or TRBV6-3 with TRBJ1-6; 7 bases fit TRBD1. V dropped 1 base and J dropped 3; count of bases not matched to a gene: 9. Germline assignment: CDR1 MNHEY and CDR2 SVGEGT. This CDR3 spans 18 amino acids.

This clonotype appeared a few times. Compared with germline, one end of the junction differs, possibly owing to a read error. This chain connects TRBV2 to TRBJ1-2; D gene ambiguous. Germline CDR1 reads SNHLY; CDR2 reads FYNNEI. The CDR3 is 13 amino acids. CDR3 bases: TGTGCCAGCAGCCTCGCCCCGAACTCTGGCTACACCTTC. Translating gives CASSLAPNSGYTF.

The sample holds a few counts of this clonotype. The rearrangement joins TRBV9 to TRBJ2-7; D may be TRBD2 (6 bases). Per germline, CDR1 SGDLS and CDR2 YYNGEE. V was cut by 4 bases and J by 2 bases, with 19 bases left in between. CDR3 length: 16 amino acids. The CDR3 loop reads CASSQHPEGGPYEQYF. The CDR3 bases are TGTGCCAGCAGCCAACACCCGGAGGGAGGCCCCTACGAGCAGTACTTC.